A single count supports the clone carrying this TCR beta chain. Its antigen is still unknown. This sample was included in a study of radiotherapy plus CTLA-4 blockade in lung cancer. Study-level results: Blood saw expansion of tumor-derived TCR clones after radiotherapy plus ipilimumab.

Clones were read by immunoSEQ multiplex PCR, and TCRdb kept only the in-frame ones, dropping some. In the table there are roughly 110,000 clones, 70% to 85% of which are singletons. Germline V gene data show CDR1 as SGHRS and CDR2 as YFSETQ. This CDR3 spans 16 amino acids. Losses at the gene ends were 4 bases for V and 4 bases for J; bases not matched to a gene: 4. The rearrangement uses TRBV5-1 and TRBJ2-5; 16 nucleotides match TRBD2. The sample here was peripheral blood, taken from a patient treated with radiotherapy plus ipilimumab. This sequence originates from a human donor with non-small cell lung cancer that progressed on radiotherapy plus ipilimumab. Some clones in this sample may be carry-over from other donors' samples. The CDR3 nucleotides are TGCGCCAGCAGCCATGGGACTAGCGGGGGGGTAGAGACCCAGTACTTC. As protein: CASSHGTSGGVETQYF.